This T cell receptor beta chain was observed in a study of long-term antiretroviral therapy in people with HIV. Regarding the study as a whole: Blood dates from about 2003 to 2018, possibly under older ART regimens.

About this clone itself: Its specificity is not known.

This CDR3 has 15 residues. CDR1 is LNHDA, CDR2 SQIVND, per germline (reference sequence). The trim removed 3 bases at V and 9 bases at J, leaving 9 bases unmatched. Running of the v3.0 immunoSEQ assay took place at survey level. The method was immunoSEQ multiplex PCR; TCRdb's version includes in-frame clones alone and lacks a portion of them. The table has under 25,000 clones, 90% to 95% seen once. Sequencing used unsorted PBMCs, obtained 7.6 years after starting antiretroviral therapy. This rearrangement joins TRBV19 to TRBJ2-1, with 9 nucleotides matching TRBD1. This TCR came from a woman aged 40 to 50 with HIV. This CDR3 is CASSIRQGVVVEQFF. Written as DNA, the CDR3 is TGTGCCAGTAGTATTAGACAGGGGGTCGTGGTTGAGCAGTTCTTC.